This T cell receptor beta chain was recovered during a study of T cells in Graves' hyperthyroidism and ophthalmopathy. The study, taken as a whole, reports: Ophthalmopathy was distinguished from stable hyperthyroidism by 13 V-J signatures.

Germline values: CDR1 MNHNS, CDR2 SASEGT. This CDR3 contains 15 residues. Trimming took off 4 bases at V and 1 base at J, with 8 bases between the two ends. With a duration under 2 months, the hyperthyroidism was newly diagnosed in patients aged 18 to 65. A sample of blood taken at first hyperthyroidism diagnosis preceded any ophthalmopathy symptoms. Isolation of PBMCs was performed on 8 to 10 ml fresh peripheral blood. It was RNA transcripts that yielded the amplified TCR beta CDR3 regions. HTBI primers were used for first-round RT-PCR of the TCR CDR3. TCRdb reprocessed the multiplex PCR reads via MiXCR and lists one record per CDR3 protein. The sample contains 250,000 or so distinct CDR3 sequences, more than 12% of which appear only once. In its sample, this clonotype was seen many times. Its antigen is currently unknown.

J is TRBJ1-6 and V is TRBV6-1; D is ambiguous. The origin of this receptor is a woman aged 40 to 50 with Graves' hyperthyroidism that later progressed to Graves' ophthalmopathy. What was sequenced was blood. As DNA, the CDR3 is TGTGCCAGCAGTGGACCGGGGTCCTATAATTCACCCCTCCACTTT. It yields the protein CASSGPGSYNSPLHF.